These 17 T cell receptor beta chains originate from one sample sequenced in a study of cytomegalovirus exposure and HLA in healthy donors. With 60 Vbeta and 13 Jbeta primers, the PCR was carried out. Libraries were prepared by immunoSEQ multiplex PCR; TCRdb keeps only in-frame clonotypes and omits some of them. This sample yields 99,000 or so clones, of which about 12% are seen a single time; more than 15% belongs to the top ten. Sequenced sample: PBMCs. The receptors were gathered from a man between 35 and 55 years old in good health and CMV-seropositive.

This clone was seen a handful of times. The chain recombines TRBV7-4 with TRBJ2-1; 9 positions match TRBD2. V was clipped by 10 bases and J by 1 base; unmatched bases: 11. Germline values: CDR1 SGHVT, CDR2 SQSDAQ. The CDR3 sequence is 16 residues long. The CDR3 loop reads CATAGAGGESYNEQFF. Written as DNA, the CDR3 is TGTGCCACCGCGGGGGCGGGAGGGGAATCCTACAATGAGCAGTTCTTC.

This clone was seen only a few times. The chain employs TRBV27 and TRBJ2-5; D perhaps matches TRBD1 (6 bases). Trimming cost V 8 bases and J 2 bases, with 21 bases left between them. Germline V gives CDR1 MNHEY, CDR2 SMNVEV (reference sequence). CDR3 length equals 16 residues. The CDR3 region is CASGTRDKGTQETQYF. DNA for the CDR3: TGTGCCAGCGGCACCCGGGACAAGGGAACTCAAGAGACCCAGTACTTC.

This clone was counted only a few times. The rearrangement uses TRBV27 and TRBJ1-2, with a tentative D call TRBD1 (5 bases). The CDR3 has 13 residues. Germline lookup yields CDR1 MNHEY and CDR2 SMNVEV (reference sequence). The V gene lost 5 bases and the J gene lost 6 bases, with 13 bases spanning the gap. CDR3 nucleotide sequence: TGTGCCAGCAGTCCCCGGGGGGTCGATGGCTACACCTTC. Amino acids: CASSPRGVDGYTF.

This clone was found a few times. This chain links TRBV29-1 with TRBJ1-5, with D maybe TRBD1 (6 bases). Germline CDR1 and CDR2: SQVTM and ANQGSEA. The CDR3 is made up of 14 amino acids. Trimming removed 7 bases from V and 7 bases from J, with 20 bases in between. CDR3 region: CSAMTTGRGQPQHF. The CDR3, as DNA: TGCAGCGCCATGACTACAGGGAGAGGACAGCCCCAGCATTTT.

In its sample, this clone was seen a few times. This chain uses TRBV4-1 with TRBJ2-7; the D is unclear. V lost 2 bases and J 6 bases, leaving 14 bases between the germline ends. CDR3 length equals 14 residues. The V gene's germline CDR1 is MGHRA and CDR2 YSYEKL. The CDR3 DNA reads TGCGCCAGCAGCCAACCCCGAGAGGCTCGCGAGCAGTACTTC. As protein: CASSQPREAREQYF.

In DNA form, the CDR3 reads TGTGCCAGCAGCTTAAATCTCAATCAGCCCCAGCATTTT. Translated: CASSLNLNQPQHF. The J gene is TRBJ1-5, the V gene TRBV7-2, with D uncertain. Germline V gene lookup returns CDR1 SGHTA and CDR2 FQGNSA. CDR3 length equals 13 residues. V lost 2 bases, J lost 3 bases, and 5 bases lay in between. Variable domain in full (rest from reference TRBV7-2 and TRBJ1-5): GAGVSQSPSNKVTEKGKDVELRCDPISGHTALYWYRQSLGQGLEFLIYFQGNSAPDKSGLPSDRFSAERTGGSVSTLTIQRTQQEDSAVYLCASSLNLNQPQHFGDGTRLSIL.

This rearrangement joins TRBV30 to TRBJ2-5; maybe TRBD2 (6 bases). The J call may be faulty, since TRBJ2-7 better matches the DNA end. The CDR3 has 15 residues. Germline V gene lookup returns CDR1 GTSNPN and CDR2 SVGIG (reference sequence). This CDR3 is CAWSVGGTLVYEQYF. In nucleotides, the CDR3 is TGTGCCTGGAGTGTGGGCGGGACCCTCGTCTACGAGCAGTACTTC.

The chain employs TRBV25-1 and TRBJ2-1; 7 bases are shared with TRBD1. From germline, CDR1 is MGHDK and CDR2 SYGVNS. The CDR3 contains 15 residues. The ends lost 3 bases at V and 7 bases at J; junction bases unmatched: 9. The CDR3 reads CASSDPKGARNEQFF. CDR3 bases: TGTGCCAGCAGTGACCCGAAGGGGGCGAGGAATGAGCAGTTCTTC.

In this sample, this clone turned up a few times. The V and J genes are TRBV5-5 and TRBJ1-1; TRBD1 agrees at 10 bases. CDR3 length: 14 residues. Germline CDR1 and CDR2: SGHKS and YYEKEE (reference sequence). V gave up 4 bases and J gave up 3 bases; unmatched junction bases: 3. CDR3 sequence: CASSRDRGHTEAFF. CDR3 bases: TGTGCCAGCAGCAGAGACAGGGGGCACACTGAAGCTTTCTTT.

The chain recombines TRBV7-9 with TRBJ2-2; 7 bases are shared with TRBD2. Trimming took 5 bases from V and 5 from J; bases not matched to a gene: 11. The CDR3 has 16 residues. Germline V lookup: CDR1 SEHNR, CDR2 FQNEAQ (reference sequence). The CDR3 protein is CASSHTGRERTGELFF. CDR3 bases: TGTGCCAGCAGCCACACGGGGCGGGAGCGGACCGGGGAGCTGTTTTTT.

This clone was counted between two and nine times. The V call is TRBV28, the J call TRBJ2-3; D is ambiguous. Germline CDR1 MDHEN, CDR2 SYDVKM. The CDR3 is made up of 12 amino acids. Trimming cost V 1 base and J 9 bases, with 8 bases left between them. This chain's CDR3 is CASSLSPVTQYF. CDR3 nucleotides: TGTGCCAGCAGTTTATCCCCGGTGACGCAGTATTTT.

The rearrangement uses TRBV5-6 and TRBJ1-1, with D hard to call. The CDR3 sequence is 14 residues long. The V gene's germline CDR1 is SGHDT and CDR2 YYEEEE. V was trimmed by 2 bases and J by 5 bases, leaving 13 bases between them. The DNA for the CDR3 is TGTGCCAGCAGCTTAGCGGACTGGTCGACTGAAGCTTTCTTT. Protein: CASSLADWSTEAFF. The variable domain in full, with the rest retrieved from reference TRBV5-6 and TRBJ1-1, is DAGVTQSPTHLIKTRGQQVTLRCSPKSGHDTVSWYQQALGQGPQFIFQYYEEEERQRGNFPDRFSGHQFPNYSSELNVNALLLGDSALYLCASSLADWSTEAFFGQGTRLTVV.

The chain recombines TRBV5-1 with TRBJ1-1; TRBD1 matches 9 bases. The CDR3 length is 13 residues. V was pared by 4 bases and J by 5 bases, with 3 bases of the junction left unmatched. Germline V gene sequence: CDR1 SGHRS, CDR2 YFSETQ. CDR3 in amino acids: CASSRQGGTEAFF. In nucleotides, the CDR3 is TGCGCCAGCAGCCGACAGGGGGGGACTGAAGCTTTCTTT.

This clone was detected a few times. The chain is built from TRBV29-1 and TRBJ1-4; 7 bases fit TRBD1. CDR3 length: 16 amino acids. V trimming: 5 bases; J trimming: 0 bases; junction bases outside the gene matches: 9. Germline V gene data show CDR1 as SQVTM and CDR2 as ANQGSEA. CDR3 residues: CSVRRGTASTNEKLFF. In nucleotides, the CDR3 is TGCAGCGTTCGACGTGGGACAGCTTCAACTAATGAAAAACTGTTTTTT.

The rearrangement joins TRBV29-1 to TRBJ2-2; a weak D match, TRBD2 (6 bases). V was pared by 6 bases and J by 7 bases, with 12 bases between. CDR1 and CDR2 from the germline V gene are SQVTM and ANQGSEA. The CDR3 runs 12 residues. For the CDR3, the DNA is TGCAGCGTGGTGGGGGGAAGCGGGGAGCTGTTTTTT. As protein: CSVVGGSGELFF.

This clone turned up a few times. The chain has TRBV15 and TRBJ2-7; 7 bases map to TRBD2. V was pared by 3 bases and J by 2 bases, with 4 bases of the junction left unmatched. This CDR3 comprises 14 residues. Germline lookup yields CDR1 LNHNV and CDR2 YYDKDF (reference sequence). The CDR3 coding sequence is TGTGCCACCAGCAGTGGCGGGAGCCCCTACGAGCAGTACTTC. Translated, it gives CATSSGGSPYEQYF. The whole variable domain, remainder taken from reference TRBV15 and TRBJ2-7, is DAMVIQNPRYQVTQFGKPVTLSCSQTLNHNVMYWYQQKSSQAPKLLFHYYDKDFNNEADTPDNFQSRRPNTSFCFLDIRSPGLGDTAMYLCATSSGGSPYEQYFGPGTRLTVT.

The V and J genes are TRBV29-1 and TRBJ1-1; no firm D call. This CDR3 spans 12 amino acids. Germline V gene sequence: CDR1 SQVTM, CDR2 ANQGSEA. With 4 bases removed from V and 2 bases from J, the gap between germline ends came to 8 bases. The CDR3 loop is CSVAPSNTEAFF. The CDR3 DNA is TGCAGCGTTGCCCCGAGCAACACTGAAGCTTTCTTT.